Listed below are T cell receptor beta chains from one sample, sequenced in a study of a mutant IDH1 vaccine in newly diagnosed glioma. Their target antigens are unknown. Some clones are missing from TCRdb's copy, which holds only in-frame ones; the method was immunoSEQ multiplex PCR. The sample comprises some 38,000 clones, approximately 78% of which are singletons, and around 6% rests with the top ten. The starting material was PBMCs, obtained from a glioma patient whose treatment included an IDH1 peptide vaccine. The receptor source for this set is a man aged 35-49 years with glioma. Both conserved end residues are part of each CDR3. A D gene is named only where the DNA matches it firmly. Expanded clones get a size class; other rows say once, few or many, or leave the size out.

j_call d_call clone_size v_call cdr3_nt cdr3_aa
TRBJ2-5 NA NA TRBV5-1 TGCGCCAGCACGAGGGGGACGGAGACCCAGTACTTC CASTRGTETQYF
TRBJ2-3 NA NA TRBV30 TGTGCCTGGAGGGAACGACTTTCCACAGATACGCAGTATTTT CAWRERLSTDTQYF
TRBJ2-5 NA few TRBV20-1 TGCAGTGCAGCACAACAGACCCAGTACTTC CSAAQQTQYF
TRBJ2-7 NA NA TRBV4-1 TGCGCCAGCAGCCAAAGAGTCAACCCGAGCTCCTACGAGCAGTACTTC CASSQRVNPSSYEQYF
TRBJ2-7 NA NA TRBV27 TGTGCCAGCAGTGCCCTACAAGGGAAGGGCAGCTCCTACGAGCAGTACTTC CASSALQGKGSSYEQYF
TRBJ2-6 NA NA TRBV6-1 TGTGCCAGCAGTAACACAGGGTCTGGGGCCAACGTCCTGACTTTC CASSNTGSGANVLTF
TRBJ1-6 TRBD1 NA TRBV10-2 TGCGCCAGCAGTGGCCGGGACAGGGGCTATAATTCACCCCTCCACTTT CASSGRDRGYNSPLHF
TRBJ1-2 TRBD1 NA TRBV5-6 TGTGCCAGCAGCTTCCTGGACAGGGGTAACTATGGCTACACCTTC CASSFLDRGNYGYTF
TRBJ1-1 NA few TRBV5-1 TGCGCCAGCAGCTTGGGACCGACGAACACTGAAGCTTTCTTT CASSLGPTNTEAFF
TRBJ1-4 NA NA TRBV7-9 TGTGCCAGCAGCTTAGCGGTCAGTGGTGAAAAACTGTTTTTT CASSLAVSGEKLFF
TRBJ2-3 NA NA TRBV7-9 TGTGCCAGCAGCACAGATACGCAGTATTTT CASSTDTQYF